This T cell receptor beta chain originates from a study of CD8+CD57+ T cells in acquired aplastic anemia. On the study more broadly: Around 3.5 ug was the average amount of DNA from sorted CD4+ and CD8+ cells.

Patients sequenced had flow cytometry evidence of CD8+CD57+ cell expansion. This clonotype was detected only a few times. CDR1 is MNHNS, CDR2 SASEGT, per germline. Trimming removed 7 bases at V and 8 bases at J, with 18 bases between. The CDR3 contains 14 residues. According to the study, genomic DNA was the template for TCR beta VDJ and CDR3 profiling. TCRdb used MiXCR to reprocess the reads, holding one entry per CDR3 protein. This table has about 150,000 distinct CDR3 sequences, about 45% appearing once. The chain uses TRBV6-1 and TRBJ1-5, with D perhaps TRBD1 (6 bases). The sequence was collected from a human donor with aplastic anemia. Sequencing used sorted CD4+, CD8+, or CD8+CD57+ T cells (not recorded which) from PBMCs. The CDR3 sequence is CASTDRTGGKPQHF. The CDR3 DNA sequence: TGTGCCAGCACCGACCGGACGGGGGGCAAGCCCCAGCATTTT.